Given below is one T cell receptor beta chain in context. The sample comes from a study of blood T cell repertoires in COVID-19. Under the authors' procedure: Researchers report that nucleated cell counts were estimated from reference gene primer amplification. TCRdb keeps only in-frame clones here, not all; method: immunoSEQ multiplex PCR. The V and J calls and clone size come from that table; D and trimming were worked out from the DNA. The sample lists roughly 40,000 clones, approximately 90% occurring once. Trimming shortened V by 2 bases and J by 6 bases, and 20 bases separated the two germline ends. The CDR3 loop spans 16 amino acids. Germline CDR1 LNHDA, CDR2 SQIVND (reference sequence).

The chain employs TRBV19 and TRBJ2-7; maybe TRBD1 (5 bases). This clonotype was obtained from a human donor in a cohort sampled during active COVID-19. Sequences were obtained from peripheral blood. This CDR3 reads CASSIRQPLMLREQYF. CDR3 coding DNA: TGTGCCAGTAGTATAAGACAGCCCCTTATGTTACGCGAGCAGTACTTC.